Each of the 3 T cell receptor beta chains below was sequenced from the same sample in a study of T cell responses to AZD1222 COVID-19 vaccine. Data came from immunoSEQ multiplex PCR; TCRdb stores just in-frame clones and leaves some out. Among some 130,000 clones listed, 85% to 95% were seen once. The source was peripheral blood, collected 28 days after the second AZD1222 dose. Receptors were obtained from an adult who received the AZD1222 COVID-19 vaccine.

V and J are TRBV9 and TRBJ2-4; D call uncertain. The CDR3 spans 12 residues. V dropped 4 bases and J dropped 9 bases, with 11 bases sitting between them. From germline, CDR1 is SGDLS and CDR2 YYNGEE. CDR3 region: CASSPSSSIQYF. The CDR3 DNA reads TGTGCCAGCAGCCCTTCTTCTAGCATTCAGTACTTC.

The chain links TRBV4-3 to TRBJ1-3, with D perhaps matching TRBD1 (6 bases). The CDR3 covers 17 residues. The V gene's germline CDR1 is LGHNA and CDR2 YSLEER. Trimming shortened V by 0 bases and J by 4 bases, and 16 bases separated the two germline ends. Written as DNA, the CDR3 is TGCGCCAGCAGCCAAGAAGTCCCTGGGGGGCTCGGAAACACCATATATTTT. It is translated as CASSQEVPGGLGNTIYF.

This clone was observed a handful of times. The chain joins TRBV6-5 to TRBJ1-6, with D tentatively TRBD1 (6 bases). Germline CDR1 reads MNHEY; CDR2 reads SVGAGI. The CDR3 is 15 amino acids. Between the trimmed V and J ends, which lost 6 bases and 7 bases, there was a span of 16 bases. The CDR3 DNA reads as TGTGCCAGCAGACAGGGCTTGTCCCCCAATTCACCCCTCCACTTT. This translates into CASRQGLSPNSPLHF.